A selection of T cell receptor beta chains follows, all from one sample in a study of T-cell reconstitution after alpha-beta-depleted transplantation in children. Each CDR3 protein gets one entry after TCRdb re-called the PCR reads with MiXCR. Among roughly 670,000 distinct CDR3 sequences listed, less than 15% were seen once. The sequenced sample was PBMCs, obtained before TCRalphabeta/CD19-depleted stem cell transplant. The receptors originated from a girl aged 2-10 years with congenital amegakaryocytic thrombocytopenia, due to receive a stem cell transplant. Both conserved end residues are part of each CDR3. D genes are given only for firm matches. Clone size is stated in some rows and not others, as once, few, many or a class when expanded.

V: TRBV20-1; D: NA; size: many; J: TRBJ2-3; CDR3: CSAKVETTIADTQYF; DNA: TGCAGTGCTAAAGTCGAGACTACGATCGCAGATACGCAGTATTTT
V: TRBV19; D: NA; size: NA; J: TRBJ2-5; CDR3: CASSGESRETQYF; DNA: TGTGCCAGTAGTGGTGAATCTCGAGAGACCCAGTACTTC
V: TRBV4-2; D: NA; size: NA; J: TRBJ2-7; CDR3: CAMGPGVLCEQYF; DNA: TGTGCCATGGGCCCGGGGGTCCTCTGCGAGCAGTACTTC
V: TRBV10-3; D: TRBD1; size: NA; J: TRBJ2-3; CDR3: CAVTGGRGYTDTQYF; DNA: TGTGCCGTGACAGGGGGCCGGGGCTACACAGATACGCAGTATTTT
V: TRBV12-3/TRBV12-4; D: NA; size: NA; J: TRBJ2-2; CDR3: CASSFSVRGTGELFF; DNA: TGTGCCAGCAGTTTTTCCGTAAGGGGCACCGGGGAGCTGTTTTTT
V: TRBV2; D: TRBD2; size: NA; J: TRBJ2-3; CDR3: CAGTSGTSTDTQYF; DNA: TGTGCCGGGACTAGCGGTACTAGCACAGATACGCAGTATTTT
V: TRBV20-1; D: TRBD2; size: many; J: TRBJ2-5; CDR3: CSAGTSGIETQYF; DNA: TGCAGTGCAGGGACTAGCGGGATTGAGACCCAGTACTTC
V: TRBV7-8; D: NA; size: many; J: TRBJ2-7; CDR3: CASSPGGTDYEQYF; DNA: TGTGCCAGCAGTCCTGGGGGGACAGACTACGAGCAGTACTTC
V: TRBV10-3; D: NA; size: NA; J: TRBJ2-2; CDR3: CATRDLTNTGELFF; DNA: TGTGCCACCCGGGACTTAACGAACACCGGGGAGCTGTTTTTT
V: TRBV10-3; D: NA; size: NA; J: TRBJ2-7; CDR3: CAISDARGYEQYF; DNA: TGTGCCATCAGTGACGCCAGGGGTTACGAGCAGTACTTC
V: TRBV5-1; D: NA; size: NA; J: TRBJ2-7; CDR3: CPSSLGDYEQYF; DNA: TGCCCCAGCAGCTTGGGGGACTACGAGCAGTACTTC
V: TRBV28; D: NA; size: few; J: TRBJ2-7; CDR3: CASIHREPYEQYF; DNA: TGTGCCAGTATTCACAGAGAACCTTACGAGCAGTACTTC
V: TRBV4-1; D: TRBD1; size: NA; J: TRBJ2-1; CDR3: CASSQQRQGSDNEQFF; DNA: TGCGCCAGCAGCCAGCAAAGACAGGGGTCCGACAATGAGCAGTTCTTC
V: TRBV10-3; D: NA; size: few; J: TRBJ2-3; CDR3: CAIRGPPADTQYF; DNA: TGTGCCATCAGGGGGCCTCCGGCAGATACGCAGTATTTT
V: TRBV4-1; D: NA; size: few; J: TRBJ2-2; CDR3: CASSQGIKFAGELFF; DNA: TGCGCCAGCAGCCAGGGGATTAAATTCGCCGGGGAGCTGTTTTTT
V: TRBV27; D: NA; size: NA; J: TRBJ1-5; CDR3: CASSSGFDQPQHF; DNA: TGTGCCAGCAGTTCGGGGTTCGACCAGCCCCAGCATTTT
V: TRBV12-3/TRBV12-4; D: TRBD1; size: many; J: TRBJ1-2; CDR3: CASSLFGQVDGYTF; DNA: TGTGCCAGCAGTCTCTTCGGACAGGTGGATGGCTACACCTTC
V: TRBV5-6; D: NA; size: many; J: TRBJ1-2; CDR3: CASSSQTVNYGYTF; DNA: TGTGCCAGCAGCTCGCAGACAGTTAACTATGGCTACACCTTC
V: TRBV15; D: NA; size: many; J: TRBJ2-7; CDR3: CATSRGNTFEQYF; DNA: TGTGCCACCAGCAGGGGAAATACGTTTGAGCAGTACTTC
V: TRBV7-2; D: NA; size: many; J: TRBJ2-7; CDR3: CASKKLANDEQYF; DNA: TGTGCCAGCAAGAAACTAGCCAACGACGAGCAGTACTTC